A selection of T cell receptor beta chains follows, all from one sample in a study of blood T cell repertoires in COVID-19. Sequencing used immunoSEQ multiplex PCR; TCRdb keeps in-frame clones, though not all of them. Here the sample spans 110,000 or so clones, around 85% being singletons. Sample: peripheral blood. These receptors all stem from a human donor in a cohort sampled during active COVID-19. CDR3s include the opening cysteine and the closing phenylalanine or tryptophan. A D gene is named only where the DNA matches it firmly. Clone size, where shown, is once, few, many, or a class for clones that have expanded.

D,J,size,V,CDR3,DNA
.,TRBJ1-5,.,TRBV7-5,CARSKKQPQHF,TGTGCCAGAAGTAAAAAACAGCCCCAGCATTTT
TRBD1,TRBJ1-5,few,TRBV30,CAWSDRGRQPQHF,TGTGCCTGGTCTGACAGGGGCCGTCAGCCCCAGCATTTT
TRBD1,TRBJ2-7,.,TRBV7-2,CASSLTTAGGFEQYF,TGTGCCAGCAGCTTAACTACGGCAGGGGGCTTTGAGCAGTACTTC
TRBD1,TRBJ1-5,.,TRBV7-9,CASSLGDRGLPQPQHF,TGTGCCAGCAGCTTAGGGGACAGGGGGCTCCCTCAGCCCCAGCATTTT
TRBD2,TRBJ2-1,.,TRBV4-3,CASSQDDGAGGAPNSYNEQFF,TGCGCCAGCAGCCAAGATGATGGGGCGGGGGGAGCCCCTAACTCCTACAATGAGCAGTTCTTC
.,TRBJ2-7,.,TRBV5-1,CASSLEAGETYEQYF,TGCGCCAGCAGCTTGGAGGCAGGGGAAACCTACGAGCAGTACTTC
.,TRBJ2-3,.,TRBV7-8,CASSLGRLAASTDTQYF,TGTGCCAGCAGCTTAGGAAGGTTAGCGGCAAGCACAGATACGCAGTATTTT
TRBD2,TRBJ2-4,.,TRBV10-2,CASSERGGATKNIQYF,TGCGCCAGCAGCGAGCGGGGGGGCGCAACCAAAAACATTCAGTACTTC
.,TRBJ1-5,.,TRBV19,CASSGRGNQPQHF,TGTGCCAGTAGTGGTCGGGGAAATCAGCCCCAGCATTTT
TRBD2,TRBJ2-3,.,TRBV6-5,CASSPAGGPGDTQYF,TGTGCCAGCAGTCCTGCGGGGGGGCCGGGAGATACGCAGTATTTT
TRBD1,TRBJ1-5,.,TRBV5-6,CASSTTGSGNQPQHF,TGTGCCAGCAGCACGACAGGGTCGGGCAATCAGCCCCAGCATTTT
.,TRBJ2-7,.,TRBV12-3/TRBV12-4,CASSFPGSLEQYF,TGTGCCAGCAGTTTCCCGGGGTCTCTCGAGCAGTACTTC
.,TRBJ1-1,few,TRBV6-6,CASSTGGNTEAFF,TGTGCCAGCAGTACGGGAGGGAACACTGAAGCTTTCTTT
TRBD1,TRBJ1-3,.,TRBV5-1,CASSWGTGTPKWSGNTIYF,TGCGCCAGCAGCTGGGGGACAGGGACCCCAAAATGGTCTGGAAACACCATATATTTT
.,TRBJ2-1,.,TRBV5-6,CASSQGRLALNEQFF,TGTGCCAGCAGCCAGGGAAGGTTGGCGCTAAATGAGCAGTTCTTC
TRBD2,TRBJ2-2,.,TRBV5-1,CASSLGNSGVGELFF,TGCGCCAGCAGCTTGGGAAATAGCGGGGTCGGGGAGCTGTTTTTT
.,TRBJ2-5,.,TRBV13,CASSLGQGPQETQYF,TGTGCCAGCAGCTTAGGTCAGGGCCCTCAAGAGACCCAGTACTTC
.,TRBJ1-5,.,TRBV21-1,CASSKAPGQGCPEVNQPQHF,TGTGCCAGCAGCAAAGCCCCAGGACAGGGGTGCCCTGAGGTTAATCAGCCCCAGCATTTT
.,TRBJ2-5,.,TRBV10-2,CASTQIGRGETQYF,TGCGCCAGCACCCAGATTGGGCGTGGAGAGACCCAGTACTTC
.,TRBJ1-2,once,TRBV6-2/TRBV6-3,CASRPHGGSGIGYTF,TGTGCCAGCAGACCTCACGGGGGATCTGGAATTGGCTACACCTTC
TRBD2,TRBJ2-1,.,TRBV7-3,CASSSSSGAYNEQFF,TGTGCCAGCAGCTCTTCTAGCGGGGCCTACAATGAGCAGTTCTTC
TRBD1,TRBJ2-2,.,TRBV6-6,CASSRSGGSYSGELFF,TGTGCCAGCAGTCGTTCAGGGGGCAGTTATTCCGGGGAGCTGTTTTTT
.,TRBJ2-7,.,TRBV29-1,CSPSTGEQYF,TGCAGCCCATCGACGGGGGAGCAGTACTTC
.,TRBJ2-7,.,TRBV18,CASSPPTGREQYF,TGTGCCAGCTCACCCCCGACAGGTCGGGAGCAGTACTTC
TRBD1,TRBJ2-5,.,TRBV27,CASRVDRGRWETQYF,TGTGCCAGCAGAGTGGACAGGGGGAGGTGGGAGACCCAGTACTTC
.,TRBJ1-3,.,TRBV29-1,CSVTSGAGNTIYF,TGCAGCGTTACCTCGGGGGCTGGAAACACCATATATTTT
.,TRBJ2-3,.,TRBV3-1/TRBV3-2,CASSQSMNTDTQYF,TGTGCCAGCAGCCAATCTATGAATACAGATACGCAGTATTTT
TRBD1,TRBJ2-7,.,TRBV6-5,CASSPTGVSYEQYF,TGTGCCAGCAGTCCCACAGGGGTCTCCTACGAGCAGTACTTC
TRBD1,TRBJ1-3,.,TRBV5-1,CASSLQGALGNTIYF,TGCGCCAGCAGCTTACAGGGGGCGCTTGGAAACACCATATATTTT
.,TRBJ1-1,.,TRBV24-1,CATRSAGTEAFF,TGTGCCACCCGGTCGGCAGGGACTGAAGCTTTCTTT
.,TRBJ2-3,.,TRBV19,CASSINGDETDTQYF,TGTGCCAGTAGTATTAACGGGGATGAGACAGATACGCAGTATTTT
TRBD2,TRBJ2-3,.,TRBV20-1,CSASPRLAVPAGSQYF,TGCAGTGCTAGTCCCCGACTAGCGGTCCCCGCCGGGTCGCAGTATTTT
.,TRBJ1-5,.,TRBV19,CASSIGRSRKNQPQHF,TGTGCCAGTAGTATAGGGCGGAGCCGAAAAAATCAGCCCCAGCATTTT